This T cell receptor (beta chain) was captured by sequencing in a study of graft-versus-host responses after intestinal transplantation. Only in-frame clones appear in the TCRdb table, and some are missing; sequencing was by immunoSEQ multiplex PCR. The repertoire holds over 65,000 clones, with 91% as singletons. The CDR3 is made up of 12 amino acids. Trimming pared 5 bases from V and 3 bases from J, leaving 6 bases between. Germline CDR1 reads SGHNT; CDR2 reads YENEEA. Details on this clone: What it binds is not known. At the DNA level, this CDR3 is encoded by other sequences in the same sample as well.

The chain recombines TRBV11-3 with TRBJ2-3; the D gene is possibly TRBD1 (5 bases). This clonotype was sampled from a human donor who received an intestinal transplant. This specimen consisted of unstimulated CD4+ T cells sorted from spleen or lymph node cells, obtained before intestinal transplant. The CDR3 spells CASSPGTDTQYF. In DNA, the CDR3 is TGTGCCAGCAGCCCAGGGACAGATACGCAGTATTTT.